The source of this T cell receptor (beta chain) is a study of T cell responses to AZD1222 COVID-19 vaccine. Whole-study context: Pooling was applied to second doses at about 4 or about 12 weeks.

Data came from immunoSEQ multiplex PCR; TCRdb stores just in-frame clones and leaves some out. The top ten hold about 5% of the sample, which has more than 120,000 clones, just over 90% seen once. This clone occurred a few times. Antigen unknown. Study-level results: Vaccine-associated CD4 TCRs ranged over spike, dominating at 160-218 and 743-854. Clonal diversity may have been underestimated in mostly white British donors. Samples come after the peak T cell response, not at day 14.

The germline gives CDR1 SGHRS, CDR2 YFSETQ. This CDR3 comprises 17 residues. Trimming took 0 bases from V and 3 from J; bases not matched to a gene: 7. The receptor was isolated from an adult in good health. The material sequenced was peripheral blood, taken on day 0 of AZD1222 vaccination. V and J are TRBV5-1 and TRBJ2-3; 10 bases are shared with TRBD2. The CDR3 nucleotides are TGCGCCAGCAGCTTGGAAGTAGCGGGAGGCGGGACAGATACGCAGTATTTT. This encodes CASSLEVAGGGTDTQYF. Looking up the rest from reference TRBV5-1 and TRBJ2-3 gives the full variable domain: KAGVTQTPRYLIKTRGQQVTLSCSPISGHRSVSWYQQTPGQGLQFLFEYFSETQRNKGNFPGRFSGRQFSNSRSEMNVSTLELGDSALYLCASSLEVAGGGTDTQYFGPGTRLTVL.